These 26 T cell receptor beta chains share one sample of origin, sequenced in a study of cytomegalovirus exposure and HLA in healthy donors (dated by TCRdb to between 2016 and 2019). Library creation used the immunoSEQ multiplex PCR assay. For the multiplex PCR, a mixture combining 60 forward primers for TCR Vbeta segments and 13 reverse primers for TCR Jbeta segments was used. This is the immuneACCESS table as TCRdb keeps it, with only in-frame sequences that have V and J called. A part of the clones is gone; compared with another copy, unresolved V genes explain less than half, and the rest is unexplained. For this sample the table gives some 150,000 clones, of which roughly four fifths were detected only once. Less than 1% of the sample is taken by the ten largest. Sample: PBMCs. These receptors were collected from a female donor in good health and CMV-seronegative.

This sequence joins TRBV4-3 and TRBJ1-6; D might be TRBD1 (5 bases). Deletions cut 0 bases from V and 0 bases from J, with 12 bases between. The germline CDR1 and CDR2 sequences are LGHNA and YSLEER. The CDR3 contains 18 residues. The CDR3 bases are TGCGCCAGCAGCCAAGATCGGCAGGGAGGCTCCTATAATTCACCCCTCCACTTT. This codes for CASSQDRQGGSYNSPLHF.

The rearrangement uses TRBV27 and TRBJ2-7; 7 bases line up with TRBD1. V dropped 4 bases and J dropped 3; count of bases not matched to a gene: 6. The CDR3 is 14 amino acids. CDR1 and CDR2 (germline): MNHEY, SMNVEV (reference sequence). CDR3 coding DNA: TGTGCCAGCAGTTCTCGGGACAGAAGCTACGAGCAGTACTTC. It translates to CASSSRDRSYEQYF.

The chain joins TRBV29-1 to TRBJ2-5; possible D gene TRBD1, 6 bases. The CDR3 is 12 amino acids. Per the germline V gene, CDR1 is SQVTM and CDR2 is ANQGSEA. The V and J ends lost 3 bases and 9 bases respectively, with 14 bases between them. CDR3 in amino acids: CSVEQGLGAQYF. The CDR3 DNA reads as TGCAGCGTTGAGCAGGGGCTAGGAGCCCAGTACTTC.

V usage is TRBV2 and J usage is TRBJ1-2; 8 nucleotides match TRBD1. V shed 2 bases and J 8 bases; nucleotides not matched to a gene: 13. CDR3 length equals 16 residues. In germline, CDR1 is SNHLY, CDR2 FYNNEI. This CDR3 is CASSEFTSDRARGYTF. CDR3 in DNA: TGTGCCAGCAGTGAATTTACATCGGACAGGGCGCGAGGCTACACCTTC.

This chain connects TRBV5-1 to TRBJ1-4, with D unclear. Trimming removed 4 bases at V and 7 bases at J, with 14 bases between. CDR1 is SGHRS and CDR2 is YFSETQ in the germline V gene. CDR3 length: 14 residues. The chain's CDR3 is CASSLPGRGEKLFF. The CDR3 region has the DNA TGCGCCAGCAGCCTCCCCGGGAGAGGTGAAAAACTGTTTTTT.

The rearrangement joins TRBV19 to TRBJ1-1, with D perhaps TRBD1 (5 bases). Per germline, CDR1 LNHDA and CDR2 SQIVND (reference sequence). Trimming left V 4 bases short and J 8 bases short, with 14 bases between. The CDR3 has 13 amino acids. Here the CDR3 reads CASSKQVPTEAFF. The DNA for the CDR3 is TGTGCCAGTAGTAAACAGGTTCCAACGGAAGCTTTCTTT.

The chain has TRBV28 and TRBJ2-5; tentatively, D is TRBD2 (6 bases). Germline V gene data show CDR1 as MDHEN and CDR2 as SYDVKM. This CDR3 is built from 15 residues. With 7 bases removed from V and 2 bases from J, the gap between germline ends came to 17 bases. Written as DNA, the CDR3 is TGTGCCAGCAATGGAGGGATAAGGTATCAAGAGACCCAGTACTTC. Its protein product is CASNGGIRYQETQYF.

The V gene is TRBV5-1, the J gene TRBJ2-5; possibly TRBD1 for D (5 bases). The V and J ends lost 2 bases and 2 bases respectively, with 10 bases between them. Germline V gene lookup returns CDR1 SGHRS and CDR2 YFSETQ. The CDR3 has 14 amino acids. As DNA, the CDR3 is TGCGCCAGCAGCTTACAGGTGACTCAAGAGACCCAGTACTTC. Encoded protein: CASSLQVTQETQYF.

This clone was found once. J is TRBJ1-3 and V is TRBV5-1; no firm D call. This CDR3 is built from 14 residues. V lost 0 bases to trimming and J lost 4 bases, with 8 bases between them. Per the germline V gene, CDR1 is SGHRS and CDR2 is YFSETQ. In DNA form, the CDR3 reads TGCGCCAGCAGCTTGGATGCGCGAGGAAACACCATATATTTT. Protein product: CASSLDARGNTIYF. Looking up the rest from reference TRBV5-1 and TRBJ1-3 gives the full variable domain: KAGVTQTPRYLIKTRGQQVTLSCSPISGHRSVSWYQQTPGQGLQFLFEYFSETQRNKGNFPGRFSGRQFSNSRSEMNVSTLELGDSALYLCASSLDARGNTIYFGEGSWLTVV.

On this clone: Other DNA sequences in this sample translate to the same CDR3. V usage is TRBV5-1 and J usage is TRBJ2-7, with D tentatively TRBD1 (6 bases). Germline V CDR1 and CDR2: SGHRS, YFSETQ. This CDR3 region has 17 residues. Trimming cost V 0 bases and J 5 bases, with 21 bases left between them. The DNA for the CDR3 is TGCGCCAGCAGCTTGGTCCCGGACAGTGGGGGAATTCACGAGCAGTACTTC. Its translation is CASSLVPDSGGIHEQYF.

This clone was seen more than once but under ten times. This chain links TRBV15 with TRBJ2-1; D possibly corresponds to TRBD2 (5 bases). Germline V gene sequence: CDR1 LNHNV, CDR2 YYDKDF (reference sequence). Trimming stripped 3 bases from V and 3 bases from J, with 12 bases between. CDR3 length: 15 residues. The CDR3 region is CATSSPGRDYNEQFF. The CDR3 nucleotides are TGTGCCACCAGCAGCCCGGGGAGAGACTACAATGAGCAGTTCTTC.

The V gene is TRBV4-1, the J gene TRBJ2-3, with TRBD1 as a possible D gene (6 bases). Germline CDR1 and CDR2: MGHRA and YSYEKL. Trimming removed 0 bases at V and 8 bases at J, with 12 bases between. The CDR3 loop spans 14 amino acids. The CDR3 bases are TGCGCCAGCAGCCAAGATGGGGGCCGGGGTACGCAGTATTTT. It codes for CASSQDGGRGTQYF.

The rearrangement uses TRBV4-3 and TRBJ2-4; weak D call: TRBD1 (6 bases). This CDR3 is 17 amino acids long. The germline V gene encodes CDR1 LGHNA and CDR2 YSLEER. V lost 1 base and J lost 6, with 19 bases in between. The CDR3 sequence: CASSQVYSGAGGNIQYF. CDR3 DNA: TGCGCCAGCAGCCAAGTATATTCAGGGGCTGGTGGAAACATTCAGTACTTC.

This clone was detected only once. The chain has TRBV5-1 and TRBJ2-2, with TRBD2 matching 7 bases. CDR3 size: 14 residues. The V segment lost 3 bases and the J segment 4 bases; nucleotides outside the gene matches: 3. CDR1 SGHRS and CDR2 YFSETQ come from the germline V gene. CDR3: CASSWGGSTGELFF. The CDR3 DNA sequence: TGCGCCAGCAGCTGGGGGGGTAGCACCGGGGAGCTGTTTTTT.

The chain uses TRBV4-2 and TRBJ2-5, with TRBD1 matching over 7 bases. This CDR3 is 16 amino acids long. CDR1 is LGHNA, CDR2 YNFKEQ, per germline. V was clipped by 3 bases and J by 1 base; unmatched bases: 8. The CDR3 DNA sequence: TGTGCCAGCAGCCAGGCTTCCGGGACAGCCCAAGAGACCCAGTACTTC. Encoded protein: CASSQASGTAQETQYF.

In this sample, this clone turned up once. V gene TRBV14 combines with J gene TRBJ1-1; no clear D gene. The CDR3 extends over 13 amino acids. The V end lost 4 bases, the J end lost 4 bases, and 10 bases lay between the germline ends. Germline CDR1 SGHDN, CDR2 FVKESK. CDR3 nucleotides: TGTGCCAGCAGCCCTTGGACTGGCACTGAAGCTTTCTTT. Protein: CASSPWTGTEAFF.

J is TRBJ1-2 and V is TRBV29-1, with 8 bases fitting TRBD1. CDR3 length: 11 residues. After removal of 7 bases from V and 7 bases from J, the junction contained 5 bases not matched to a gene. Germline CDR1 is SQVTM and CDR2 is ANQGSEA. The CDR3 DNA sequence: TGCAGCGCACAGGGGGATAGTGGCTACACCTTC. Its protein product is CSAQGDSGYTF.

The rearrangement links TRBV11-2 to TRBJ1-2; D remains ambiguous. Trimming took 6 bases from V and 5 from J, leaving 13 bases between them. Germline V lookup: CDR1 SGHAT, CDR2 FQNNGV. CDR3 length: 13 amino acids. CDR3 DNA sequence: TGTGCCAGCAGTCTCAAGAGCGCTTATGGCTACACCTTC. It is translated as CASSLKSAYGYTF. Drawing the rest from reference TRBV11-2 and TRBJ1-2, the complete variable domain is EAGVAQSPRYKIIEKRQSVAFWCNPISGHATLYWYQQILGQGPKLLIQFQNNGVVDDSQLPKDRFSAERLKGVDSTLKIQPAKLEDSAVYLCASSLKSAYGYTFGSGTRLTVV.

The chain is built from TRBV19 and TRBJ1-4; D is perhaps TRBD1 (6 bases). This CDR3 is built from 15 residues. The germline V and J ends were trimmed by 6 bases and 2 bases, with 13 bases remaining between them. Germline lookup yields CDR1 LNHDA and CDR2 SQIVND (reference sequence). The CDR3 nucleotides are TGTGCCAGTAGACCCACAGGGCGCACTAATGAAAAACTGTTTTTT. The encoded protein is CASRPTGRTNEKLFF. The variable domain in full, completed from reference TRBV19 and TRBJ1-4, reads DGGITQSPKYLFRKEGQNVTLSCEQNLNHDAMYWYRQDPGQGLRLIYYSQIVNDFQKGDIAEGYSVSREKKESFPLTVTSAQKNPTAFYLCASRPTGRTNEKLFFGSGTQLSVL.

This clone was detected a few times. The V call is TRBV6-6, the J call TRBJ2-3; 7 bases match TRBD1. The CDR3 loop spans 16 amino acids. Germline assignment: CDR1 MNHNY and CDR2 SVGAGI (reference sequence). J was trimmed by 1 base and V by 2 bases; bases with no gene match: 6. CDR3 in amino acids: CASSYTVGQGTDTQYF. The CDR3 DNA sequence: TGTGCCAGCAGTTACACCGTTGGACAGGGCACAGATACGCAGTATTTT.

About this clone itself: The junction departs from the called germline gene at one end, perhaps through a read error. This chain joins TRBV5-1 and TRBJ2-4; 12 bases are a match to TRBD1. The CDR3 totals 15 residues. Germline V gives CDR1 SGHRS, CDR2 YFSETQ. The CDR3 region has the DNA TGCGCCAGCAGCCCGGGACAGGGGGCCAAAAACAGTCAGTACTTC. Its protein product is CASSPGQGAKNSQYF.

This clone was detected a few times. This chain connects TRBV14 to TRBJ2-1, with a tentative D call TRBD1 (5 bases). Per germline, CDR1 SGHDN and CDR2 FVKESK. This CDR3 comprises 15 residues. V was trimmed by 1 base and J by 6 bases, leaving 13 bases between them. CDR3 DNA sequence: TGTGCCAGCAGCCAAGGGCTGGGAAGGGGCAATGAGCAGTTCTTC. Protein: CASSQGLGRGNEQFF.

The V and J genes are TRBV4-2 and TRBJ2-7; TRBD2 aligns across 8 bases. Germline loops: CDR1 LGHNA, CDR2 YNFKEQ. The CDR3 extends over 15 amino acids. The V and J ends lost 4 bases and 5 bases, in that order; junction bases with no gene match: 10. The CDR3 nucleotides read TGTGCCAGCAGCCCCCGGGGTAGCGGGACGAACGAGCAGTACTTC. Translated, it gives CASSPRGSGTNEQYF.

This clone showed up just a few times. The rearrangement joins TRBV4-2 to TRBJ2-5; maybe TRBD1 (6 bases). Gene TRBJ2-7 matches the end of the DNA better, so the J call may be wrong. CDR3 length: 13 residues. Per germline, CDR1 LGHNA and CDR2 YNFKEQ. The CDR3 bases are TGTGCCAGCAGCGTGGGACAAGCCTACGAGCAGTACTTC. Protein: CASSVGQAYEQYF.

The chain uses TRBV30 and TRBJ2-5; D unresolved. The CDR3 contains 11 residues. V lost 2 bases and J lost 5, with 6 bases in between. CDR1 and CDR2 from the germline V gene are GTSNPN and SVGIG (reference sequence). CDR3 region: CAWSTAETQYF. DNA of the CDR3: TGTGCCTGGAGTACAGCCGAGACCCAGTACTTC.

The V gene is TRBV6-6, the J gene TRBJ2-7; D is possibly TRBD2 (5 bases). Germline V gene sequence: CDR1 MNHNY, CDR2 SVGAGI (reference sequence). Trimming stripped 2 bases from V and 1 base from J, with 9 bases between. This CDR3 spans 14 amino acids. CDR3 region: CASSYDGKSYEQYF. The CDR3 DNA sequence: TGTGCCAGCAGTTACGACGGGAAATCCTACGAGCAGTACTTC.